This T cell receptor (beta chain) is drawn from a study of cytomegalovirus exposure and HLA in healthy donors. The PCR was carried out with 60 Vbeta primers and 13 Jbeta primers. Profiled with immunoSEQ multiplex PCR; TCRdb holds only in-frame clones, not every one. The table has under 85,000 clones, over 70% seen once. V dropped 0 bases and J dropped 8 bases, with 25 bases sitting between them. The CDR3 totals 17 residues. Germline V gives CDR1 GTSNPN, CDR2 SVGIG (reference sequence). Sequencing was performed on PBMCs. J is TRBJ1-1 and V is TRBV30; D possibly corresponds to TRBD1 (6 bases). The TCR comes from a man aged 40-49 years in good health and CMV-seronegative. CDR3: CAWSVTGWDPIQPEAFF. DNA of the CDR3: TGTGCCTGGAGTGTAACAGGGTGGGACCCTATTCAACCCGAAGCTTTCTTT.